This T cell receptor beta chain is drawn from a study of cytomegalovirus exposure and HLA in healthy donors. Study details: Out of 150 million to 200 million T cells, an earlier analysis found over 90 million unique TCR beta sequences in total. Study conclusions and caveats: HLA allele associations emerged for 17,000 or so TCR beta sequences in a later analysis, at 0.05 false discovery rate.

This clone has just a few counts. Its antigen is unknown. V was cut by 8 bases and J by 4 bases, with 11 bases left in between. CDR3 size: 13 residues. Germline V gene lookup returns CDR1 SNHLY and CDR2 FYNNEI. The primer mix had 60 Vbeta and 13 Jbeta primers. Assay used: immunoSEQ multiplex PCR; TCRdb lists only in-frame clones, some missing. The table lists roughly 180,000 clones, approximately 84% of them singletons. Sequenced input: PBMCs. The J gene is TRBJ1-4, the V gene TRBV2, with D possibly TRBD1 on 5 matching bases. This TCR was sampled from a man younger than 35 in good health and CMV-seronegative. CDR3 residues: CASSGTHNEKLFF. CDR3 sequence (DNA): TGTGCCAGCTCCGGGACTCATAATGAAAAACTGTTTTTT. Full variable domain (missing parts from reference TRBV2 and TRBJ1-4): EPEVTQTPSHQVTQMGQEVILRCVPISNHLYFYWYRQILGQKVEFLVSFYNNEISEKSEIFDDQFSVERPDGSNFTLKIRSTKLEDSAMYFCASSGTHNEKLFFGSGTQLSVL.